A selection of T cell receptor beta chains follows, all from one sample in a study of quantifying T cell responses using KT2 cells. Each CDR3 protein gets one entry after TCRdb re-called the UMI-ligation and nested PCR reads with MiXCR. The sample comprises approximately 43,000 distinct CDR3 sequences, over 15% of which are singletons, and about 40% rests with the top ten. Source material: PBMCs spiked with cells of the T cell clone KT2. The receptors stem from a human donor. Each CDR3 is given with its conserved first and last residue. The order of the fields is CDR3 length, clone size, V gene, J gene, CDR3 protein. Size is stated for part of the rows, as once, few or many counts, or as a class when the clone is expanded.

15,few,TRBV7-8,TRBJ2-3,CASLIAAGGIDTQYF
12,NA,TRBV7-3,TRBJ2-1,CASSQPGGEQFF
14,NA,TRBV6-6,TRBJ1-1,CATNPGTVNTEAFF
16,few,TRBV18,TRBJ2-1,CASSPPVRTSYNEQFF
11,many,TRBV20-1,TRBJ2-5,CSPDRVETQYF
15,NA,TRBV28,TRBJ2-3,CASSPPDRLTDTQYF
13,NA,TRBV5-6,TRBJ2-5,CATNTRLHETQYF
14,NA,TRBV20-1,TRBJ1-4,CSARVPGGHEKLFF
13,many,TRBV7-2,TRBJ2-5,CASSLGQQETQYF
13,few,TRBV6-1,TRBJ2-7,CASSSAGDYEQYF
16,many,TRBV7-2,TRBJ2-5,CASSPGLALTGGTQYF
14,NA,TRBV27,TRBJ2-2,CASRESGRAGELFF
16,NA,TRBV6-1,TRBJ1-5,CASSHGVGQGGQPQHF
13,many,TRBV20-1,TRBJ2-7,CSARVLAGNEQYF
16,NA,TRBV16,TRBJ1-4,CASSQSVTGPNEKLFF
15,few,TRBV11-1,TRBJ2-7,CASSHEGGSMYEQYF
14,NA,TRBV29-1,TRBJ1-1,CSPKRSRGGTEAFF
14,NA,TRBV10-2,TRBJ2-3,CASSEGGGPDTQYF
13,few,TRBV19,TRBJ2-3,CASSGTGGDTQYF
16,NA,TRBV7-2,TRBJ2-1,CASSKSVASGGNEQFF
15,few,TRBV12-3/TRBV12-4,TRBJ2-3,CASSFPRGYTDTQYF
13,NA,TRBV2,TRBJ1-5,CASSEAYNQPQHF
15,few,TRBV27,TRBJ1-5,CASRPGQISNQPQHF
16,many,TRBV2,TRBJ2-1,CASSEPKTDRDDEQFF